The 20 T cell receptor beta chains given below trace back to one sample, sequenced in a study of vaccination and CD4 T cells after COVID-19. Sequencing of DNA taken from cultured CD4+ T cells relied on the Oncomine TCR Beta short-read assay. TCRdb reprocessed the PCR reads via MiXCR and lists one record per CDR3 protein. The repertoire holds under 25,000 distinct CDR3 sequences, 40% seen once, with under 10% in the top ten. Treatment noted: roughly 10-day PBMC culture with coronavirus spike peptide pools or control peptides (ViraFEST assay). Which antigens these TCRs recognize remains unknown. The material was CD4+ T cells from blood, cultured in vitro, obtained after SARS-CoV-2 vaccination. The receptor source for this set is a human donor who had recovered from COVID-19.

The CDR3 DNA sequence: TGTGCCAGCAGCTTAGCAGGCGGTTACACTGAAGCTTTCTTT. Translating it yields CASSLAGGYTEAFF. The V call is TRBV7-2, the J call TRBJ1-1, with D uncertain. CDR1 SGHTA and CDR2 FQGNSA come from the germline V gene. Trimming took off 0 bases at V and 3 bases at J, with 8 bases between the two ends. The CDR3 has 14 amino acids.

The chain has TRBV27 and TRBJ1-1, with D unclear. This CDR3 has 15 residues. Germline CDR1 is MNHEY and CDR2 is SMNVEV (reference sequence). Trimming cost V 0 bases and J 1 base, with 9 bases left between them. The CDR3 coding sequence is TGTGCCAGCAGTTTATCGTTCGGAACGAACACTGAAGCTTTCTTT. Protein: CASSLSFGTNTEAFF.

The chain links TRBV6-1 to TRBJ2-5; 16 nucleotides align to TRBD2. Germline V gene sequence: CDR1 MNHNS, CDR2 SASEGT. With 4 bases clipped from V and 5 bases from J, the junction kept 7 bases outside the gene matches. The CDR3 spans 17 residues. CDR3: CASSAGLAGGIGETQYF. The CDR3 region has the DNA TGTGCCAGCAGTGCGGGACTAGCGGGAGGGATAGGGGAGACCCAGTACTTC.

This clonotype was recorded a few times. The chain employs TRBV10-1 and TRBJ1-1; 8 bases map to TRBD1. This CDR3 is built from 13 residues. Trimming at V came to 3 bases and at J to 4 bases, leaving 1 base not matched to a gene. Germline CDR1 and CDR2: WNHNN and SYGVQD (reference sequence). The CDR3 reads CASSDRGLTEAFF. The CDR3 DNA follows: TGCGCCAGCAGTGACAGGGGGCTCACTGAAGCTTTCTTT.

This rearrangement joins TRBV6-4 to TRBJ1-2; D perhaps matches TRBD1 (5 bases). The CDR3 length is 14 residues. Trimming cost V 5 bases and J 0 bases, with 10 bases left between them. Looked up from germline, CDR1 is MRHNA and CDR2 is SNTAGT. In nucleotides, the CDR3 is TGTGCCAGCAGTTCAGGGACGGCTAACTATGGCTACACCTTC. Amino acid sequence: CASSSGTANYGYTF.

This rearrangement joins TRBV7-8 to TRBJ1-2; 7 bases map to TRBD1. V trimming: 8 bases; J trimming: 6 bases; junction bases outside the gene matches: 15. Germline V gene data show CDR1 as SGHVS and CDR2 as FQNEAQ. The CDR3 contains 15 residues. The CDR3, as DNA: TGTGCCAGCCACATCGGAGGGGGCGGAGGGAATGGCTACACCTTC. It yields the protein CASHIGGGGGNGYTF.

This clonotype rates as medium-sized. The chain employs TRBV9 and TRBJ1-2; 8 nucleotides match TRBD1. CDR3 length: 15 residues. J was trimmed by 7 bases and V by 0 bases; bases with no gene match: 8. Per the germline V gene, CDR1 is SGDLS and CDR2 is YYNGEE. The CDR3 nucleotides are TGTGCCAGCAGCGTAGCCGGAGGACAGGGCTCTGGCTACACCTTC. It specifies CASSVAGGQGSGYTF.

This clonotype was counted between two and nine times. The CDR3 spells CASSVPTGGVTEAFF. The CDR3 nucleotides are TGTGCCAGCAGTGTCCCCACAGGGGGCGTAACTGAAGCTTTCTTT. The J gene is TRBJ1-1, the V gene TRBV2; 9 nucleotides match TRBD1. Germline CDR1 and CDR2: SNHLY and FYNNEI. The trim removed 4 bases at V and 5 bases at J, leaving 8 bases unmatched. The CDR3 runs 15 residues.

This clonotype has just a few counts. V gene TRBV20-1 combines with J gene TRBJ1-2; D possibly corresponds to TRBD1 (6 bases). Per germline, CDR1 DFQATT and CDR2 SNEGSKA (reference sequence). Trimming took 4 bases from V and 2 from J, leaving 14 bases between them. This CDR3 region has 14 residues. DNA of the CDR3: TGCAGTGCTATCATCTCGACAGGAAACTATGGCTACACCTTC. This translates into CSAIISTGNYGYTF.

This chain uses TRBV5-6 with TRBJ2-7; 11 bases align to TRBD2. The CDR3 spans 16 residues. CDR1 is SGHDT and CDR2 is YYEEEE in the germline V gene. V was clipped by 0 bases and J by 2 bases; unmatched bases: 4. CDR3 DNA: TGTGCCAGCAGCTTGGCCTCTAGCGGGGGGCCCTACGAGCAGTACTTC. It yields the protein CASSLASSGGPYEQYF. The full variable domain, rest sourced from reference TRBV5-6 and TRBJ2-7, is DAGVTQSPTHLIKTRGQQVTLRCSPKSGHDTVSWYQQALGQGPQFIFQYYEEEERQRGNFPDRFSGHQFPNYSSELNVNALLLGDSALYLCASSLASSGGPYEQYFGPGTRLTVT.

This clonotype was detected only once. V and J are TRBV29-1 and TRBJ2-1; D might be TRBD1 (5 bases). The CDR3 covers 14 residues. The germline gives CDR1 SQVTM, CDR2 ANQGSEA. V shed 5 bases and J shed 4 bases, with 15 bases lying between them. This chain's CDR3 is CSVFLLRGYNEQFF. CDR3 sequence (DNA): TGCAGCGTTTTCCTTTTAAGGGGATACAATGAGCAGTTCTTC.

This sequence joins TRBV7-2 and TRBJ2-7; D is possibly TRBD1 or TRBD2 (5 bases each). The CDR3 extends over 15 amino acids. V was shortened by 5 bases and J by 5 bases, with 19 bases between the two germline ends. Germline assignment: CDR1 SGHTA and CDR2 FQGNSA. This CDR3 is CASSLGTEVFHEQYF. CDR3 nucleotide sequence: TGTGCCAGCAGCCTAGGGACCGAAGTTTTCCACGAGCAGTACTTC.

This clonotype was seen a few times. The chain links TRBV29-1 to TRBJ1-1; D not certain. The germline V and J ends were trimmed by 7 bases and 7 bases, with 13 bases remaining between them. The CDR3 covers 11 residues. Germline V gives CDR1 SQVTM, CDR2 ANQGSEA. CDR3 loop: CSATTGFEAFF. CDR3 DNA: TGCAGCGCCACGACGGGTTTTGAAGCTTTCTTT.

The rearrangement uses TRBV20-1 and TRBJ2-5, with TRBD1 matching 10 bases. CDR1 and CDR2 from the germline V gene are DFQATT and SNEGSKA (reference sequence). CDR3 size: 14 residues. With V trimmed by 4 bases and J by 4 bases, 6 bases remained unmatched. The chain's CDR3 is CSAIDRGLLETQYF. The CDR3 DNA reads TGCAGTGCTATCGACAGGGGGCTTCTAGAGACCCAGTACTTC.

The chain combines TRBV6-1 with TRBJ2-7; no clear D. Per germline, CDR1 MNHNS and CDR2 SASEGT. The germline V and J ends were trimmed by 3 bases and 7 bases, with 19 bases remaining between them. CDR3 length: 15 residues. CDR3 protein: CASSDLEIVGKEQYF. The CDR3 nucleotides read TGTGCCAGCAGTGACTTAGAAATTGTGGGGAAGGAGCAGTACTTC.

This clonotype came up a few times. The chain combines TRBV29-1 with TRBJ1-2; no reliable D call. Trimming shortened V by 4 bases and J by 3 bases, and 12 bases separated the two germline ends. The length of the CDR3 is 13 residues. The germline V gene encodes CDR1 SQVTM and CDR2 ANQGSEA. The CDR3 bases are TGCAGCGTTGCGTTAGTATCCGACTATGGCTACACCTTC. As protein: CSVALVSDYGYTF.

This clonotype was seen only a few times. The rearrangement joins TRBV20-1 to TRBJ1-2; a possible D gene is TRBD1 (5 bases). This CDR3 comprises 12 residues. Trimming removed 6 bases from V and 8 bases from J, with 16 bases in between. Germline V gene lookup returns CDR1 DFQATT and CDR2 SNEGSKA (reference sequence). The CDR3 DNA reads as TGCAGTGCCCGTGTCGGGGCACCGGGCTACACCTTC. It encodes CSARVGAPGYTF.

The chain links TRBV19 to TRBJ2-5; TRBD2 matches 7 bases. Germline V lookup: CDR1 LNHDA, CDR2 SQIVND (reference sequence). CDR3 size: 15 residues. With 5 bases clipped from V and 2 bases from J, the junction kept 8 bases outside the gene matches. The CDR3: CASSGLAGKQETQYF. DNA of the CDR3: TGTGCCAGTAGTGGATTAGCGGGTAAACAAGAGACCCAGTACTTC.

The J gene is TRBJ2-5, the V gene TRBV28, with 9 bases that match TRBD1. Germline V CDR1 and CDR2: MDHEN, SYDVKM. J lost 4 bases, V lost 6 bases, and 15 bases had no gene match. CDR3 length equals 17 residues. CDR3 bases: TGTGCCAGCAGCCGTATACCGGGACAGGGATCGAGAGAGACCCAGTACTTC. Protein sequence: CASSRIPGQGSRETQYF.

The rearrangement links TRBV7-9 to TRBJ2-3; 13 bases map to TRBD2. Germline assignment: CDR1 SEHNR and CDR2 FQNEAQ (reference sequence). The trim removed 6 bases at V and 4 bases at J, leaving 19 bases unmatched. There are 20 residues in the CDR3. Here the CDR3 reads CASRPTGTSGIGGSADTQYF. The CDR3, as DNA: TGTGCCAGCAGACCTACCGGGACTAGCGGGATAGGAGGAAGCGCAGATACGCAGTATTTT.